These 10 T cell receptor beta chains originate from one sample sequenced in a study of blood T cell repertoires in COVID-19. Produced via immunoSEQ multiplex PCR; TCRdb's table is partial and in-frame only. Of about 80,000 clones in the sample, around 83% were seen once. The sample comprised peripheral blood. The receptors were sampled from a woman in her 70s with acute or convalescent COVID-19.

The chain uses TRBV27 and TRBJ2-3, with D possibly matching TRBD1 (5 bases). Germline CDR1 reads MNHEY; CDR2 reads SMNVEV (reference sequence). Deletions cut 8 bases from V and 2 bases from J, with 11 bases between. CDR3 length equals 13 residues. The CDR3 loop is CASPRVATDTQYF. Written as DNA, the CDR3 is TGTGCCAGCCCCAGGGTCGCCACAGATACGCAGTATTTT.

This clone was seen only once. The chain has TRBV19 and TRBJ2-1; D perhaps matches TRBD2 (6 bases). CDR1 and CDR2 from the germline V gene are LNHDA and SQIVND (reference sequence). The V gene lost 10 bases and the J gene lost 5 bases, with 18 bases spanning the gap. The CDR3 length is 14 residues. CDR3 sequence (DNA): TGTGCCACCACCTTACTGGCGGGAAACAATGAGCAGTTCTTC. This codes for CATTLLAGNNEQFF.

This clone was picked up one time. The V and J genes are TRBV11-2 and TRBJ2-7; no clear D. The V gene's germline CDR1 is SGHAT and CDR2 FQNNGV. This CDR3 contains 14 residues. V was cut by 0 bases and J by 2 bases, with 8 bases left in between. The CDR3 bases are TGTGCCAGCAGCTTAGACTTACTCACCTACGAGCAGTACTTC. Amino acids: CASSLDLLTYEQYF.

This chain's CDR3 is CASSLSTGSGYTF. The CDR3 DNA reads as TGTGCCAGCAGTTTATCGACAGGGTCTGGCTACACCTTC. This chain joins TRBV27 and TRBJ1-2, with TRBD1 matching over 7 bases. The CDR3 length is 13 residues. The V gene's germline CDR1 is MNHEY and CDR2 SMNVEV (reference sequence). With V trimmed by 0 bases and J by 7 bases, 2 bases remained unmatched.

The V and J genes are TRBV12-5 and TRBJ1-1; unclear D gene. The CDR3 covers 12 residues. Trimming removed 7 bases from V and 5 bases from J, with 11 bases in between. The germline CDR1 and CDR2 sequences are LGHNT and FRNRAP. CDR3 DNA sequence: TGTGCTAGTGCCATGACTGGGACTGAAGCTTTCTTT. Its translation is CASAMTGTEAFF.

The rearrangement uses TRBV24-1 and TRBJ2-3; D is uncertain. Germline CDR1 KGHDR, CDR2 SFDVKD. V was clipped by 3 bases and J by 0 bases, with 15 bases between them. The CDR3 sequence is 17 residues long. CDR3 DNA: TGTGCCACCAGTGATAACGCCGATCTAGTTAGCACAGATACGCAGTATTTT. Translation gives CATSDNADLVSTDTQYF.

The CDR3 sequence is CASRRDRTEAFF. The DNA of the CDR3 is TGTGCCAGCAGGAGGGATAGGACTGAAGCTTTCTTT. V gene TRBV6-5 combines with J gene TRBJ1-1; D call uncertain. V was shortened by 6 bases and J by 5 bases, with 10 bases between the two germline ends. The germline CDR1 and CDR2 sequences are MNHEY and SVGAGI. The CDR3 extends over 12 amino acids.

The chain uses TRBV24-1 and TRBJ2-1; the D is unclear. Trimming removed 9 bases from V and 0 bases from J, with 5 bases in between. The CDR3 consists of 12 residues. The V gene's germline CDR1 is KGHDR and CDR2 SFDVKD. In DNA form, the CDR3 reads TGTGCCACCTCGGGCTCCTACAATGAGCAGTTCTTC. Translated, it gives CATSGSYNEQFF.

The CDR3 reads CASSPQLIILHF. The CDR3 nucleotides are TGTGCCAGCAGCCCACAATTGATCATCCTCCACTTT. This chain uses TRBV7-9 with TRBJ1-6, with D unclear. Germline CDR1 SEHNR, CDR2 FQNEAQ (reference sequence). The CDR3 covers 12 residues. With 5 bases removed from V and 15 bases from J, the gap between germline ends came to 14 bases.

This chain connects TRBV12-3 or TRBV12-4 to TRBJ1-2; 9 bases map to TRBD1. J lost 3 bases, V lost 9 bases, and 5 bases had no gene match. The CDR3 covers 13 residues. In nucleotides, the CDR3 is TGTGCCAGTCATACAGGGGGCGACTATGGCTACACCTTC. The encoded protein is CASHTGGDYGYTF.